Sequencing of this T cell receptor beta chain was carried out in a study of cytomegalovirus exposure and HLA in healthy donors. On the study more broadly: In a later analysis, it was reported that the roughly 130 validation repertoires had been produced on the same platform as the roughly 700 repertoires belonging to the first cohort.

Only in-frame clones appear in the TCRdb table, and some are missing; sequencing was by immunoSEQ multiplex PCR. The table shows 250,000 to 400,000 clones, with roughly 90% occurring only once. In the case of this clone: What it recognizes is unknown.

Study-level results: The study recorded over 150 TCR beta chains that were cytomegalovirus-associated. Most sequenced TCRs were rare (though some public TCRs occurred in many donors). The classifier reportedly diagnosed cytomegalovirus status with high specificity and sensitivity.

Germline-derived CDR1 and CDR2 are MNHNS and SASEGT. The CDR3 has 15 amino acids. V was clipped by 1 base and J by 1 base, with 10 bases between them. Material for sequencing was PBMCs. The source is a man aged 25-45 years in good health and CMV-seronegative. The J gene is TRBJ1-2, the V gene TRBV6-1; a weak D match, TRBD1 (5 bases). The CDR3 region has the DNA TGTGCCAGCAGTGAAGGGGGGGTTTTTAACTATGGCTACACCTTC. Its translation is CASSEGGVFNYGYTF.